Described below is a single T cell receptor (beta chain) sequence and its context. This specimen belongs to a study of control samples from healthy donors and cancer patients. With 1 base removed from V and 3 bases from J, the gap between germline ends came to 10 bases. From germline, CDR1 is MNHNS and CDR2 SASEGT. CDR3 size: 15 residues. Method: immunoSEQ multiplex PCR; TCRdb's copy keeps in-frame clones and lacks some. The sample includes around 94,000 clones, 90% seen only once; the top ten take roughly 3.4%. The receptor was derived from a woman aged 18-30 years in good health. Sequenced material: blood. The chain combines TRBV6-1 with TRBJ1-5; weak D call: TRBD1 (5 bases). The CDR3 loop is CASSEGPGVNQPQHF. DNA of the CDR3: TGTGCCAGCAGTGAAGGGCCGGGGGTCAATCAGCCCCAGCATTTT.